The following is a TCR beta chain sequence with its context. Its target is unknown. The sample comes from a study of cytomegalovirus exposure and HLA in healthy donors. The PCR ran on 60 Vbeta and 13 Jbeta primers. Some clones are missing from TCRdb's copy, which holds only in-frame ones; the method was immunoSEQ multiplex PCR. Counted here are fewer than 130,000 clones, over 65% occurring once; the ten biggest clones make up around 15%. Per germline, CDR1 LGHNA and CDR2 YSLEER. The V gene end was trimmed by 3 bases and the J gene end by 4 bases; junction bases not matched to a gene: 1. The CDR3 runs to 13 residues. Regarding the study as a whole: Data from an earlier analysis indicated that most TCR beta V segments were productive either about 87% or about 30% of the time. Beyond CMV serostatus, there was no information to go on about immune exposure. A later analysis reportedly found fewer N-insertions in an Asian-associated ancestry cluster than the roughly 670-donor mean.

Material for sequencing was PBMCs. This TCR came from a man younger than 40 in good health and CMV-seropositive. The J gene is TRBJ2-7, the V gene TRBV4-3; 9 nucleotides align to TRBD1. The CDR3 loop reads CASSHGQGYEQYF. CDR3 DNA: TGCGCCAGCAGCCACGGACAGGGGTACGAGCAGTACTTC.